The clone carrying this TCR beta chain showed up just once. The sample originates from a study of blood T cell repertoires in COVID-19. CDR3 size: 12 residues. In germline, CDR1 is SEHNR, CDR2 FQNEAQ (reference sequence). V was trimmed by 0 bases and J by 7 bases, leaving 6 bases between them. TCRdb keeps only in-frame clones here, not all; method: immunoSEQ multiplex PCR. Of 150,000 to 200,000 clones listed, approximately 78% are singletons. The sequence was obtained from a woman of 80 years or more with active or convalescent COVID-19. Specimen: peripheral blood. The V gene is TRBV7-9, the J gene TRBJ1-1, with no clear D. CDR3 residues: CASSLAQFEAFF. CDR3 sequence (DNA): TGTGCCAGCAGCTTAGCGCAGTTTGAAGCTTTCTTT.